The 25 T cell receptor beta chains listed next were all sequenced from one sample in a study of T cells in Graves' hyperthyroidism and ophthalmopathy. Amplified regions were TCR beta CDR3 sequences from RNA transcripts. When the TCR CDR3 underwent first-round RT-PCR, the HTBI primer set was used. TCRdb reprocessed the multiplex PCR reads via MiXCR and lists one record per CDR3 protein. This sample has hundreds of thousands of distinct CDR3 sequences, with 12% to 15% found just once. Sequenced input: blood. The receptor source for this set is a woman in her sixties or seventies with Graves' ophthalmopathy.

Ten or more counts support this clonotype. The chain links TRBV28 to TRBJ2-6, with D unresolved. There are 16 residues in the CDR3. V gave up 6 bases and J gave up 3 bases, with 15 bases separating them. CDR1 is MDHEN, CDR2 SYDVKM, per germline. CDR3 sequence: CASSLYRYDGANVLTF. The CDR3 coding sequence is TGTGCCAGCAGCCTATACCGGTATGATGGGGCCAACGTCCTGACTTTC.

Many counts were recorded for this clonotype. The chain links TRBV27 to TRBJ2-5; D is ambiguous. Trimming took off 4 bases at V and 7 bases at J, with 10 bases between the two ends. The germline V gene has CDR1 MNHEY and CDR2 SMNVEV (reference sequence). The CDR3 spans 12 residues. The CDR3 sequence is CASSSGARTQYF. The CDR3 DNA reads TGTGCCAGCAGTTCCGGAGCACGGACCCAGTACTTC.

This clonotype was seen only a few times. The rearrangement joins TRBV19 to TRBJ1-3; D uncertain. Trimming removed 6 bases from V and 1 base from J, with 4 bases in between. This CDR3 has 12 amino acids. Germline V gene lookup returns CDR1 LNHDA and CDR2 SQIVND (reference sequence). CDR3 DNA: TGTGCCAGTAGGAGTTCTGGAAACACCATATATTTT. Residues: CASRSSGNTIYF.

This chain links TRBV20-1 with TRBJ2-7; either TRBD1 or TRBD2 may supply D (5 bases each). CDR1 and CDR2 from the germline V gene are DFQATT and SNEGSKA (reference sequence). The CDR3 contains 13 residues. V was pared by 7 bases and J by 4 bases, with 17 bases between. The CDR3 reads CSVNPGPRYEQYF. The CDR3 DNA reads TGCAGTGTTAACCCGGGACCACGATACGAGCAGTACTTC.

This clonotype turned up a few times. This chain connects TRBV5-5 to TRBJ2-5; D assignment may be TRBD1 or TRBD2 (7 bases each). This CDR3 comprises 16 residues. Trimming shortened V by 2 bases and J by 2 bases, and 16 bases separated the two germline ends. Germline V gene lookup returns CDR1 SGHKS and CDR2 YYEKEE (reference sequence). The CDR3 loop is CASSLFPGGVQETQYF. DNA of the CDR3: TGTGCCAGCAGCTTATTTCCAGGGGGGGTTCAAGAGACCCAGTACTTC.

This clonotype was seen a handful of times. This chain links TRBV6-1 with TRBJ2-2; 9 bases are shared with TRBD2. Germline loops: CDR1 MNHNS, CDR2 SASEGT. The CDR3 has 16 amino acids. V lost 2 bases and J lost 7; bases outside the gene matches: 8. CDR3 protein: CASSEYASGMGGELFF. CDR3 in DNA: TGTGCCAGCAGTGAATACGCTAGCGGGATGGGCGGGGAGCTGTTTTTT.

This clonotype was observed a few times. The gene calls are TRBV20-1 and TRBJ2-1; TRBD2 is a possible D gene (6 bases). Germline CDR1 is DFQATT and CDR2 is SNEGSKA (reference sequence). Trimming removed 3 bases at V and 2 bases at J, with 17 bases between. This CDR3 contains 16 residues. The CDR3 DNA reads as TGCAGTGCTAGCCGTAATGCCGGGACTCCCTACAATGAGCAGTTCTTC. This sequence encodes CSASRNAGTPYNEQFF.

This clonotype was picked up many times. The chain combines TRBV11-2 with TRBJ1-6; D gene ambiguous. Germline loops: CDR1 SGHAT, CDR2 FQNNGV. The V gene lost 2 bases and the J gene lost 11 bases, with 7 bases spanning the gap. This CDR3 has 12 amino acids. CDR3 sequence: CASSLFDPPLHF. CDR3 DNA sequence: TGTGCCAGCAGCTTATTCGACCCACCCCTCCACTTT.

As for this clonotype: At one boundary the junction diverges from the germline segment, which might be a read error. CDR3 in amino acids: CVIQQGGLNNEQFF. The CDR3 DNA reads TGTGTCATCCAACAGGGAGGTCTGAACAATGAGCAGTTCTTC. The chain carries TRBV10-3 and TRBJ2-1; D may correspond to TRBD1 or TRBD2 (6 bases each). The CDR3 is 14 residues long. The germline V gene encodes CDR1 ENHRY and CDR2 SYGVKD.

This clonotype appeared many times. This chain joins TRBV24-1 and TRBJ2-1; TRBD2 agrees at 8 bases. Unmatched junction bases numbered 7, after V lost 4 bases and J lost 6 bases. From germline, CDR1 is KGHDR and CDR2 SFDVKD. The length of the CDR3 is 15 residues. The DNA for the CDR3 is TGTGCCACCAGTGACCAGCGGGAGATGGGCAATGAGCAGTTCTTC. It codes for CATSDQREMGNEQFF.

This clonotype came up many times. This rearrangement joins TRBV5-1 to TRBJ2-1; 8 nucleotides agree with TRBD2. Germline V CDR1 and CDR2: SGHRS, YFSETQ. This CDR3 is built from 16 residues. The ends lost 1 base at V and 5 bases at J; junction bases unmatched: 8. The CDR3 nucleotides are TGCGCCAGCAGCTTGAACTCGGGAGGGTCACACAATGAGCAGTTCTTC. Its protein product is CASSLNSGGSHNEQFF.

This clonotype was counted ten times or more. The chain joins TRBV20-1 to TRBJ2-4, with D hard to call. The CDR3 has 13 amino acids. CDR1 is DFQATT, CDR2 SNEGSKA, per germline (reference sequence). Trimming pared 5 bases from V and 0 bases from J, leaving 8 bases between. The CDR3 DNA reads as TGCAGTGCTGTAGAACTAGCCAAAAACATTCAGTACTTC. Translation: CSAVELAKNIQYF.

This clonotype was detected a few times. One end of the junction does not line up with germline, which may come from a read error. The V gene is TRBV5-1, the J gene TRBJ1-1; a possible D gene is TRBD1 (5 bases). In germline, CDR1 is SGHRS, CDR2 YFSETQ. The CDR3 is 15 amino acids. This CDR3 reads CASSLSGTMNAEAFF. CDR3 in DNA: TGCGCCAGCAGCCTCTCGGGGACCATGAACGCTGAAGCTTTCTTT.

The table lists this clonotype with many counts. The CDR3 here is CASSSVGGPSADTQYF. The CDR3 nucleotides are TGTGCCAGCAGCTCCGTCGGAGGGCCCTCCGCAGATACGCAGTATTTT. The rearrangement joins TRBV6-1 to TRBJ2-3, with D possibly TRBD2 on 6 matching bases. The germline V gene encodes CDR1 MNHNS and CDR2 SASEGT. Trimming pared 6 bases from V and 4 bases from J, leaving 20 bases between. The CDR3 sequence is 16 residues long.

Many counts were recorded for this clonotype. The chain carries TRBV5-1 and TRBJ2-7; TRBD1 matches at 10 bases. The trim removed 5 bases at V and 7 bases at J, leaving 6 bases unmatched. CDR1 and CDR2 (germline): SGHRS, YFSETQ. The CDR3 runs to 13 residues. The CDR3 spells CASRRDRGLEQYF. Written as DNA, the CDR3 is TGCGCCAGCAGAAGGGACAGGGGTTTGGAGCAGTACTTC.

This clonotype was seen ten or more times. V usage is TRBV7-9 and J usage is TRBJ2-5; D is uncertain. Germline CDR1 is SEHNR and CDR2 is FQNEAQ (reference sequence). Trimming removed 3 bases from V and 5 bases from J, with 16 bases in between. The CDR3 spans 15 residues. The chain's CDR3 is CASSFTFTGDETQYF. In DNA form, the CDR3 reads TGTGCCAGCAGCTTCACCTTCACTGGAGATGAGACCCAGTACTTC.

At least ten counts were recorded for this clonotype. Here the CDR3 DNA reads TGTGCCAGCAGCCCGGGACTCTTGAATGGCTACAATGAGCAGTTCTTC. Translated: CASSPGLLNGYNEQFF. V and J are TRBV12-3 or TRBV12-4 and TRBJ2-1, with a weak D call TRBD2 (6 bases). The CDR3 is made up of 16 amino acids. Deletions cut 6 bases from V and 3 bases from J, with 18 bases between.

This clonotype was recorded many times. The chain has TRBV28 and TRBJ2-2; no clear D gene. CDR3 length: 14 amino acids. From germline, CDR1 is MDHEN and CDR2 SYDVKM. V was cut by 2 bases and J by 8 bases, with 12 bases left in between. CDR3 amino acids: CASSLPKTIGELFF. Here the CDR3 DNA reads TGTGCCAGCAGTTTACCAAAGACGATTGGGGAGCTGTTTTTT.

The chain has TRBV6-2 or TRBV6-3 and TRBJ2-2, with 10 bases fitting TRBD1. The J segment lost 4 bases and the V segment lost 6 bases, leaving 2 bases of the junction unmatched. The CDR3 is 14 amino acids. Germline assignment: CDR1 MNHEY and CDR2 SVGEGT. The CDR3 sequence: CASRRTGGTGELFF. The CDR3 DNA follows: TGTGCCAGCAGGAGGACAGGGGGCACCGGGGAGCTGTTTTTT.

This clonotype was seen at least ten times. The chain couples TRBV15 to TRBJ2-7; D is possibly TRBD2 (6 bases). V dropped 2 bases and J dropped 6 bases, with 14 bases sitting between them. The CDR3 contains 14 residues. CDR1 LNHNV and CDR2 YYDKDF come from the germline V gene (reference sequence). The CDR3 nucleotides are TGTGCCACCAGCAGATCTAGACTAGTACCCGAGCAGTACTTC. It yields the protein CATSRSRLVPEQYF.

This clonotype has ten or more counts. The chain joins TRBV20-1 to TRBJ2-1, with TRBD2 matching over 14 bases. Germline values: CDR1 DFQATT, CDR2 SNEGSKA (reference sequence). CDR3 length: 17 amino acids. V trimming: 1 base; J trimming: 3 bases; junction bases outside the gene matches: 5. The CDR3 DNA reads as TGCAGTGCTAGAGTGACTAGCGGGAGGGAAGGCTACAATGAGCAGTTCTTC. Translation: CSARVTSGREGYNEQFF.

The chain joins TRBV5-4 to TRBJ2-3; 10 positions agree with TRBD2. CDR1 SGHNT and CDR2 YYREEE come from the germline V gene (reference sequence). V dropped 0 bases and J dropped 8; count of bases not matched to a gene: 6. The CDR3 runs 15 residues. The CDR3 nucleotides read TGTGCCAGCAGCTTGGAGCGGGAGGGCCCGGGTACGCAGTATTTT. This translates into CASSLEREGPGTQYF.

DNA for the CDR3: TGCAGTGCTAGAGTCTTACCGGGACAGGGGGCAGAGACCCAGTACTTC. Translating it yields CSARVLPGQGAETQYF. The V gene is TRBV20-1, the J gene TRBJ2-5, with 12 bases that match TRBD1. J gave up 4 bases and V 1 base, and 7 bases lay outside the gene matches. From germline, CDR1 is DFQATT and CDR2 SNEGSKA (reference sequence). The CDR3 has 16 amino acids.

This clonotype was recorded at least ten times. The chain combines TRBV11-1 with TRBJ1-5, with no clear D. V was cut by 1 base and J by 0 bases, with 13 bases left in between. Germline V gives CDR1 SGHAT, CDR2 FQDESV (reference sequence). The CDR3 has 17 amino acids. This chain's CDR3 is CASSLGFVDYSNQPQHF. Written as DNA, the CDR3 is TGTGCCAGCAGCTTAGGGTTCGTAGACTATAGCAATCAGCCCCAGCATTTT. Based on the CDR3 plus reference TRBV11-1 and TRBJ1-5, the full variable domain is EAEVAQSPRYKITEKSQAVAFWCDPISGHATLYWYRQILGQGPELLVQFQDESVVDDSQLPKDRFSAERLKGVDSTLKIQPAELGDSAMYLCASSLGFVDYSNQPQHFGDGTRLSIL.

The CDR3 nucleotides read TGCGCCAGCAGCTACGCCCCCTCCCGGGGAAAGAAGTCCTACGAGCAGTACTTC. Translation gives CASSYAPSRGKKSYEQYF. The chain has TRBV5-1 and TRBJ2-7; D is possibly TRBD2 (5 bases). The V gene's germline CDR1 is SGHRS and CDR2 YFSETQ. V lost 3 bases and J lost 1, with 23 bases in between. CDR3 length: 18 residues.